This TCR beta chain was observed in a study of T cells in Graves' hyperthyroidism and ophthalmopathy. Study summary: Sampling of peripheral blood happened at initial diagnosis, prior to any treatment.

Amplification targeted TCR beta CDR3 regions from RNA transcripts. The TCR CDR3 was amplified in a first-round RT-PCR using the HTBI primer set. TCRdb re-derived calls from the multiplex PCR reads in MiXCR, one entry per CDR3 protein. The profile shows about 300,000 distinct CDR3 sequences, roughly 19% of them singletons. This clonotype occurred many times. Its antigen is still unknown. Study-level results: Peripheral blood also featured most of the thyroid clonotypes expanded above 0.001.

The length of the CDR3 is 15 residues. Germline CDR1 is LGHDT and CDR2 is YNNKEL (reference sequence). V was clipped by 2 bases and J by 9 bases; unmatched bases: 8. For ophthalmopathy patients, the Clinical Activity Score was at least 3 and the NOSPECS grade at least 4; duration was under 3 months. Uncontrolled infection, other autoimmune disease, pregnancy or lactation disqualified patients from enrolment. V gene TRBV3-1 combines with J gene TRBJ2-1; TRBD1 matches 9 bases. The sample consisted of blood. The source of this sequence is a man between 50 and 59 years old with Graves' ophthalmopathy. The CDR3 reads CASSQPSTGGVEQFF. CDR3 DNA: TGTGCCAGCAGCCAACCATCAACAGGGGGCGTTGAGCAGTTCTTC.